This is a list of T cell receptor beta chains from one sample in a study of blood T cell repertoires in COVID-19. The repertoire was sequenced with immunoSEQ multiplex PCR; TCRdb's copy has only in-frame clones and lacks some. The top ten clones hold less than 4.5% of a sample with about 150,000 clones, roughly 71% of them seen once. The material sequenced was peripheral blood. The receptors originated from a woman older than 75 with acute or convalescent COVID-19. The CDR3 runs from the conserved cysteine through the conserved F or W. The D gene is left open where the match is weak. Size is omitted from some rows. Given values are once, few, many or a class for expanded clones.

V	D	size	J	DNA	CDR3
TRBV18	NA	few	TRBJ1-2	TGTGCCAGCTCACCACAAACGGGGGGCGCGTCGTCGGGCTACACCTTC	CASSPQTGGASSGYTF
TRBV6-5	NA	NA	TRBJ1-1	TGTGCCAGCAGTTACTCAGCCAGGGTAGGGGACACTGAAGCTTTCTTT	CASSYSARVGDTEAFF
TRBV2	TRBD1	few	TRBJ1-2	TGTGCCAGCAGTTTGACAGGGAACTATGGCTACACCTTC	CASSLTGNYGYTF
TRBV23-1	TRBD2	NA	TRBJ2-5	TGCGCCAGCAACTTGGAGCGGGAGTGGGGAGAGACCCAGTACTTC	CASNLEREWGETQYF
TRBV14	NA	NA	TRBJ1-1	TGTGCCAGCAGTCCACAGGGCGGTGGCACTGAAGCTTTCTTT	CASSPQGGGTEAFF
TRBV5-1	TRBD1	NA	TRBJ1-1	TGCGCCAGCAGCTTGAATCCGGGACAGGGAAGGACCACTGAAGCTTTCTTT	CASSLNPGQGRTTEAFF
TRBV6-5	NA	NA	TRBJ1-2	TGTGCCAGCAGTTACTCGATGGCAGGAGGTTATGGCTACACCTTC	CASSYSMAGGYGYTF
TRBV2	NA	few	TRBJ2-3	TGTGCCAGCAGTGAGGGCCAGAACACAGATACGCAGTATTTT	CASSEGQNTDTQYF
TRBV6-1	NA	NA	TRBJ2-3	TGTGCCAGCAGTGAAGGACTTGGCACAGATACGCAGTATTTT	CASSEGLGTDTQYF
TRBV11-2	TRBD1	NA	TRBJ1-6	TGTGCCAGCAGCTTTAGTCAGGGGGGTGATTCACCCCTCCACTTT	CASSFSQGGDSPLHF
TRBV5-1	TRBD2	NA	TRBJ2-2	TGCGCCAGCAGCTCCACTAGCGGAGCGAACACCGGGGAGCTGTTTTTT	CASSSTSGANTGELFF
TRBV6-1	TRBD2	few	TRBJ2-3	TGTGCCAGCAGTGAAGGTAATCTAGCGGGAGGTACAGATACGCAGTATTTT	CASSEGNLAGGTDTQYF
TRBV5-5	TRBD1	NA	TRBJ1-1	TGTGCCAGCATCCGGACAGGTAGTAAGAACACTGAAGCTTTCTTT	CASIRTGSKNTEAFF
TRBV7-3	NA	NA	TRBJ1-1	TGTGCCAGCAGCACACAGCAGAACACTGAAGCTTTCTTT	CASSTQQNTEAFF
TRBV5-1	NA	NA	TRBJ1-1	TGCGCCAGCAGCCCCATCGGGGGTGGGAACACTGAAGCTTTCTTT	CASSPIGGGNTEAFF
TRBV5-6	TRBD1	few	TRBJ1-1	TGTGCCAGCAGCTTGGCCGGGGTAGGGACAGAGGCGGAAGCTTTCTTT	CASSLAGVGTEAEAFF
TRBV19	NA	NA	TRBJ1-4	TGTGCCAGTAGTAAAAGGGGGTCTGCGGCTAATGAAAAACTGTTTTTT	CASSKRGSAANEKLFF
TRBV11-2	NA	NA	TRBJ2-1	TGTGCCAGCAGCCGCCTACCCGCGGTAGTCTACAATGAGCAGTTCTTC	CASSRLPAVVYNEQFF
TRBV11-2	TRBD1	NA	TRBJ2-7	TGTGCCAGCAGCTCGAACAGGGGCCGGGGCGAGCAGTACTTC	CASSSNRGRGEQYF
TRBV10-3	NA	NA	TRBJ1-5	TGTGCCATCAGCGAGGATTCAGGGAGGCAGCCCCAGCATTTT	CAISEDSGRQPQHF
TRBV19	TRBD1	NA	TRBJ1-4	TGTGCCAGTAGTACCGGGACAGGGGGCCAAAAACTGTTTTTT	CASSTGTGGQKLFF
TRBV6-4	NA	NA	TRBJ2-1	TGTGCCAGCAGTGCCGAAGAGGACAGCTACAATGAGCAGTTCTTC	CASSAEEDSYNEQFF
TRBV2	NA	few	TRBJ1-5	TGTGCCAGCAGTGTCCAGACAGCCAACAATCAGCCCCAGCATTTT	CASSVQTANNQPQHF
TRBV20-1	TRBD1	NA	TRBJ1-1	TGCAGTGCTAATGACAGGGTTTTACGTACTGAAGCTTTCTTT	CSANDRVLRTEAFF
TRBV11-2	NA	NA	TRBJ2-3	TGTGCCAGCAGCCCTGAGAGAGCTAGCACAGATACGCAGTATTTT	CASSPERASTDTQYF